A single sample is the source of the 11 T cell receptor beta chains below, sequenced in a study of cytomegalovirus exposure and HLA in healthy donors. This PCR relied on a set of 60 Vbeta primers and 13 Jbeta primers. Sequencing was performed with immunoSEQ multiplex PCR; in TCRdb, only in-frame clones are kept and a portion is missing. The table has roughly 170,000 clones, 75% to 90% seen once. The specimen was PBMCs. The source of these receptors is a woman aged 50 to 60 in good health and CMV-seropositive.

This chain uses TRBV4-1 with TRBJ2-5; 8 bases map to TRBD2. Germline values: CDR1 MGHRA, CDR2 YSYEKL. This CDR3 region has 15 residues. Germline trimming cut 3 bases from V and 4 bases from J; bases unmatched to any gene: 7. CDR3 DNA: TGCGCCAGCAGCCAGGAGACAAGCGGGAGAGAGACCCAGTACTTC. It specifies CASSQETSGRETQYF.

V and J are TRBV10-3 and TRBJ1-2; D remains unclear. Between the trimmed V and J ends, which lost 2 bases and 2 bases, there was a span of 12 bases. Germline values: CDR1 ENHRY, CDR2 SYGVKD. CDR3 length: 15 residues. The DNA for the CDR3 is TGTGCCATCAGTGAGCACGGAGAAATCAACTATGGCTACACCTTC. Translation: CAISEHGEINYGYTF.

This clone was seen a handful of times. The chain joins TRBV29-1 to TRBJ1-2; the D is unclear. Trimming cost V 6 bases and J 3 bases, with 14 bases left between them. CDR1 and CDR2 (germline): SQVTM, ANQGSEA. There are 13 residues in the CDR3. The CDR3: CSVEREVDYGYTF. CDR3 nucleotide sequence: TGCAGCGTAGAGAGGGAAGTCGACTATGGCTACACCTTC.

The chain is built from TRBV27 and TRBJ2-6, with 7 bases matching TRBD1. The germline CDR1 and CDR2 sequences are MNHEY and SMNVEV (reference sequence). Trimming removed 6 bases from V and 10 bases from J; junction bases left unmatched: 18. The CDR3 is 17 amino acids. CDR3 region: CASRKDAGTATKNVLTF. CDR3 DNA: TGTGCCAGCAGAAAGGACGCCGGGACAGCCACAAAAAACGTCCTGACTTTC.

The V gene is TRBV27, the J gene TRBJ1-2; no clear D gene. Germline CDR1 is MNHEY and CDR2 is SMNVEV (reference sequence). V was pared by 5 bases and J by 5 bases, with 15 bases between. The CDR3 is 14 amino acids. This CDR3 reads CASSPGLLIYGYTF. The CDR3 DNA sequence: TGTGCCAGCAGTCCCGGACTGCTTATATATGGCTACACCTTC.

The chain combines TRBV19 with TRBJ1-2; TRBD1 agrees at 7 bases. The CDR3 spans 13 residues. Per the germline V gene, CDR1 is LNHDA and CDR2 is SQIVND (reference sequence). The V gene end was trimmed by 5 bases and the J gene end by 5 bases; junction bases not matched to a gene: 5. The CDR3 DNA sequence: TGTGCCAGTAGTGGGGACAGCACATATGGCTACACCTTC. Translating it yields CASSGDSTYGYTF.

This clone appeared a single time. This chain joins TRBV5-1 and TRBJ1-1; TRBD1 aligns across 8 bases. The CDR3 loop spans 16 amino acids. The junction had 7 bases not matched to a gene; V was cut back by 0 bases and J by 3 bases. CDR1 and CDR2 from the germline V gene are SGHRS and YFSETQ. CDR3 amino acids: CASSLGSGQGDTEAFF. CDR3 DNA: TGCGCCAGCAGCTTGGGCAGCGGACAGGGAGACACTGAAGCTTTCTTT.

The CDR3 reads CASSQGTGSYNEQFF. As DNA, the CDR3 is TGCGCCAGCAGCCAAGGGACAGGCTCCTACAATGAGCAGTTCTTC. V is TRBV4-1 and J is TRBJ2-1; 7 nucleotides agree with TRBD1. The V gene end was trimmed by 1 base and the J gene end by 0 bases; junction bases not matched to a gene: 0. Germline V lookup: CDR1 MGHRA, CDR2 YSYEKL. The CDR3 is 15 residues long.

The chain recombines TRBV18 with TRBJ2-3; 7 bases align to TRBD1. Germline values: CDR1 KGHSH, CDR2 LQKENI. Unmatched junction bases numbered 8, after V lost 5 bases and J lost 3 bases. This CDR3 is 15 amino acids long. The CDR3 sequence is CASSTTGWGTDTQYF. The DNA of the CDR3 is TGTGCCAGCTCAACGACAGGGTGGGGAACAGATACGCAGTATTTT.

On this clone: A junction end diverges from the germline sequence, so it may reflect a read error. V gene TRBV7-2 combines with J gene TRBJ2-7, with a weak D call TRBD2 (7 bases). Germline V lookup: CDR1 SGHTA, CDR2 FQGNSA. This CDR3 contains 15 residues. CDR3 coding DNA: TGTGCCAGCAGCGTAGCAACCGGGGGGCAGTACGAGCAGTACTTC. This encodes CASSVATGGQYEQYF.

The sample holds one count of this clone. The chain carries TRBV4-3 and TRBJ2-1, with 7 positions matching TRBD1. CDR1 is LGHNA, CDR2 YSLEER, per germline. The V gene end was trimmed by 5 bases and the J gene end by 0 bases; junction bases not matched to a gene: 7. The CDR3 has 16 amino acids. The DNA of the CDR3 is TGCGCCAGCAGCTCAGAAGGGGGCTTCTCCTACAATGAGCAGTTCTTC. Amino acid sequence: CASSSEGGFSYNEQFF.